These 27 T cell receptor beta chains share one sample of origin, sequenced in a study of CD8+ T cells in alopecia areata. RNA, once extracted, was reverse transcribed into cDNA for use as the sequencing template. Only in-frame clones appear in the TCRdb table, and some are missing; sequencing was by immunoSEQ multiplex PCR. Among over 150,000 clones listed, 56% were seen once. Sequenced: CD8+ T cells sorted from blood. The receptors come from a human donor in good health.

V usage is TRBV6-9 and J usage is TRBJ2-1; D possibly matches TRBD1 or TRBD2 (5 bases each). V was clipped by 4 bases and J by 8 bases, with 9 bases between them. Germline V gene sequence: CDR1 MNHGY, CDR2 SVAAGI. This CDR3 is 12 amino acids long. CDR3 amino acids: CASSLWDDEQFF. Here the CDR3 DNA reads TGTGCCAGCAGTTTGTGGGACGATGAGCAGTTCTTC.

V gene TRBV4-1 combines with J gene TRBJ2-1, with 7 bases fitting TRBD2. Germline V gene data show CDR1 as MGHRA and CDR2 as YSYEKL. J was trimmed by 2 bases and V by 4 bases; bases with no gene match: 2. The CDR3 length is 14 residues. The CDR3 coding sequence is TGCGCCAGCAGCCTACGGGGGGCCTACAATGAGCAGTTCTTC. As protein: CASSLRGAYNEQFF.

Comment on this clone: The same CDR3 can be traced to other DNA sequences in this sample. The chain employs TRBV2 and TRBJ2-7; D is unclear. V lost 7 bases and J lost 3, with 4 bases in between. The CDR3 is made up of 10 amino acids. Germline-derived CDR1 and CDR2 are SNHLY and FYNNEI. The CDR3 reads CASIGYEQYF. CDR3 DNA sequence: TGTGCCAGCATCGGCTACGAGCAGTACTTC. Combining the CDR3 with reference TRBV2 and TRBJ2-7 gives the whole variable domain EPEVTQTPSHQVTQMGQEVILRCVPISNHLYFYWYRQILGQKVEFLVSFYNNEISEKSEIFDDQFSVERPDGSNFTLKIRSTKLEDSAMYFCASIGYEQYFGPGTRLTVT.

Concerning this clone itself: Only one base separates this from a far larger clonotype, so it likely reflects a read error. V gene TRBV6-5 combines with J gene TRBJ2-2; D gene uncertain. V lost 8 bases, J lost 4 bases, and 5 bases lay in between. The germline V gene has CDR1 MNHEY and CDR2 SVGAGI. This CDR3 comprises 11 residues. The CDR3 nucleotides read TGTGCCAGCTGGGGCACCGGGGAGCTGTTTTTT. Protein: CASWGTGELFF.

V gene TRBV29-1 combines with J gene TRBJ1-1; D gene unclear. Deletions cut 2 bases from V and 5 bases from J, with 9 bases between. The germline CDR1 and CDR2 sequences are SQVTM and ANQGSEA. This CDR3 is 12 amino acids long. This chain's CDR3 is CSVELTPTEAFF. In DNA, the CDR3 is TGCAGCGTTGAACTGACCCCGACTGAAGCTTTCTTT.

The gene calls are TRBV2 and TRBJ1-2, with a possible D match to TRBD1 (6 bases). The V end lost 1 base, the J end lost 4 bases, and 13 bases lay between the germline ends. CDR3 length: 15 residues. Per the germline V gene, CDR1 is SNHLY and CDR2 is FYNNEI. The CDR3, as DNA: TGTGCCAGCAGTGAAGGCCCAGGGGTTAGCTATGGCTACACCTTC. Translating gives CASSEGPGVSYGYTF.

V gene TRBV7-9 combines with J gene TRBJ2-1, with D uncertain. Trimming took off 1 base at V and 9 bases at J, with 13 bases between the two ends. The CDR3 sequence is 14 residues long. Germline V CDR1 and CDR2: SEHNR, FQNEAQ (reference sequence). CDR3 in DNA: TGTGCCAGCAGCTTAGGGCTAGGGATCGGTGAGCAGTTCTTC. Translating gives CASSLGLGIGEQFF.

V usage is TRBV7-8 and J usage is TRBJ2-1, with a weak D call TRBD1 (5 bases). The germline V gene has CDR1 SGHVS and CDR2 FQNEAQ. CDR3 length equals 12 residues. The ends were cut back, 6 bases at V and 12 bases at J, with 15 bases in the middle. For the CDR3, the DNA is TGTGCCAGCAGTCCAATGGGGCTGGCGCAGTTCTTC. This translates into CASSPMGLAQFF.

The chain recombines TRBV4-1 with TRBJ1-2; D may be TRBD1 (6 bases). From germline, CDR1 is MGHRA and CDR2 YSYEKL. The CDR3 extends over 13 amino acids. Trimming left V 4 bases short and J 6 bases short, with 12 bases between. DNA for the CDR3: TGCGCCAGCAGCCCAGTACACAGGGATGGCTACACCTTC. It yields the protein CASSPVHRDGYTF.

The sample holds a few counts of this clone. The gene calls are TRBV20-1 and TRBJ2-1; D not certain. Trimming cost V 1 base and J 6 bases, with 4 bases left between them. The CDR3 consists of 11 residues. CDR1 DFQATT and CDR2 SNEGSKA come from the germline V gene (reference sequence). The CDR3 DNA reads as TGCAGTGCTAGAGCCGTCAATGAGCAGTTCTTC. Amino acid sequence: CSARAVNEQFF.

The count of this clone is one. This chain uses TRBV5-6 with TRBJ2-5, with 7 bases lining up with TRBD1. With V trimmed by 4 bases and J by 1 base, 7 bases remained unmatched. The CDR3 runs 15 residues. Germline assignment: CDR1 SGHDT and CDR2 YYEEEE. The DNA of the CDR3 is TGTGCCAGCAGCCACCCATGGGACAGCCAAGAGACCCAGTACTTC. This codes for CASSHPWDSQETQYF.

The V gene is TRBV10-3, the J gene TRBJ1-4; D uncertain. Germline assignment: CDR1 ENHRY and CDR2 SYGVKD. This CDR3 is built from 13 residues. With 8 bases removed from V and 6 bases from J, the gap between germline ends came to 13 bases. CDR3 in amino acids: CAISYSWDEKLFF. CDR3 nucleotides: TGTGCCATCTCCTACTCTTGGGATGAAAAACTGTTTTTT.

V is TRBV5-4 and J is TRBJ1-2; D call uncertain. The CDR3 runs to 13 residues. Trimming left V 1 base short and J 0 bases short, with 4 bases between. CDR1 and CDR2 (germline): SGHNT, YYREEE (reference sequence). The CDR3 here is CASSLLANYGYTF. The CDR3 bases are TGTGCCAGCAGCTTGTTGGCTAACTATGGCTACACCTTC.

A few counts support this clone. The gene calls are TRBV7-2 and TRBJ2-5; D not certain. The germline V gene has CDR1 SGHTA and CDR2 FQGNSA. The length of the CDR3 is 17 residues. Trimming removed 5 bases at V and 0 bases at J, with 19 bases between. The CDR3 protein is CASSPTVGQLYQETQYF. For the CDR3, the DNA is TGTGCCAGCAGCCCCACGGTTGGGCAGCTGTACCAAGAGACCCAGTACTTC.

The J gene is TRBJ2-3, the V gene TRBV5-6; 9 nucleotides match TRBD1. Trimming removed 1 base from V and 5 bases from J; junction bases left unmatched: 5. Germline CDR1 reads SGHDT; CDR2 reads YYEEEE. This CDR3 has 15 residues. Here the CDR3 DNA reads TGTGCCAGCAGCTTGAAAACAGGGGGCTTAGATACGCAGTATTTT. Amino acid sequence: CASSLKTGGLDTQYF.

This clone was recorded a few times. This chain links TRBV2 with TRBJ2-5; possibly TRBD2 for D (7 bases). The germline gives CDR1 SNHLY, CDR2 FYNNEI. There are 15 residues in the CDR3. V was pared by 3 bases and J by 3 bases, with 14 bases between. CDR3 amino acids: CASSEPSGTKETQYF. The CDR3 DNA is TGTGCCAGCAGTGAGCCCAGCGGGACAAAAGAGACCCAGTACTTC.

The genes are TRBV7-9 and TRBJ2-7, with D perhaps assigned TRBD1 or TRBD2 (6 bases each). This CDR3 is 16 amino acids long. Germline CDR1 and CDR2: SEHNR and FQNEAQ (reference sequence). The V gene lost 5 bases and the J gene lost 6 bases, with 23 bases spanning the gap. This CDR3 is CASSTQMGGGVGEQYF. DNA of the CDR3: TGTGCCAGCAGCACCCAGATGGGGGGCGGAGTGGGCGAGCAGTACTTC.

This clone was seen only a few times. The chain uses TRBV10-2 and TRBJ2-1, with D hard to call. The CDR3 is 11 residues long. Germline-derived CDR1 and CDR2 are WSHSY and SAAADI. Trimming removed 2 bases from V and 8 bases from J, with 4 bases in between. This chain's CDR3 is CASSEMYEQFF. The CDR3 bases are TGCGCCAGCAGTGAGATGTATGAGCAGTTCTTC.

V is TRBV29-1 and J is TRBJ1-2; 9 bases map to TRBD1. This CDR3 has 16 residues. The V gene end was trimmed by 6 bases and the J gene end by 6 bases; junction bases not matched to a gene: 17. Germline V gene data show CDR1 as SQVTM and CDR2 as ANQGSEA. The CDR3 coding sequence is TGCAGCGTCCCTACAGGGGGCGGTTCGATAAACGATGGCTACACCTTC. The encoded protein is CSVPTGGGSINDGYTF.

The chain couples TRBV7-9 to TRBJ2-1; the match to TRBD1 covers 7 bases. The germline CDR1 and CDR2 sequences are SEHNR and FQNEAQ (reference sequence). J gave up 7 bases and V 6 bases, and 3 bases lay outside the gene matches. The CDR3 consists of 12 residues. The CDR3, as DNA: TGTGCCAGCAGTTGGGACAGTAATGAGCAGTTCTTC. This gives the protein CASSWDSNEQFF.

The chain uses TRBV4-1 and TRBJ2-7, with 8 bases that match TRBD2. V dropped 1 base and J dropped 2; count of bases not matched to a gene: 4. This CDR3 spans 15 amino acids. Germline CDR1 and CDR2: MGHRA and YSYEKL. CDR3 bases: TGCGCCAGCAGCCAAGTACCAGCGGGGGCCTACGAGCAGTACTTC. Its translation: CASSQVPAGAYEQYF.

The chain links TRBV9 to TRBJ1-2; D is uncertain. The CDR3 is 15 amino acids. From germline, CDR1 is SGDLS and CDR2 YYNGEE. V shed 2 bases and J shed 0 bases, with 11 bases lying between them. Here the CDR3 DNA reads TGTGCCAGCAGCGTGGGCAGGCTTTCTAACTATGGCTACACCTTC. Translating it yields CASSVGRLSNYGYTF.

The J gene is TRBJ1-2, the V gene TRBV27, with a weak D call TRBD1 (6 bases). Germline V gene sequence: CDR1 MNHEY, CDR2 SMNVEV (reference sequence). The V gene lost 2 bases and the J gene lost 0 bases, with 10 bases spanning the gap. The CDR3 totals 15 residues. CDR3 nucleotides: TGTGCCAGCAGTTTAGCAGGGGAAGCTAACTATGGCTACACCTTC. Protein sequence: CASSLAGEANYGYTF.

The V call is TRBV30, the J call TRBJ1-2, with 7 bases aligning to TRBD1. Unmatched junction bases numbered 13, after V lost 2 bases and J lost 7 bases. This CDR3 has 15 residues. CDR1 and CDR2 from the germline V gene are GTSNPN and SVGIG (reference sequence). This CDR3 is CAWSFTGTDIAGYTF. The CDR3 coding sequence is TGTGCCTGGAGTTTCACCGGGACAGACATTGCTGGCTACACCTTC.

The chain uses TRBV7-9 and TRBJ1-2; D unclear. CDR1 SEHNR and CDR2 FQNEAQ come from the germline V gene (reference sequence). V gave up 5 bases and J gave up 5 bases, with 18 bases separating them. This CDR3 region has 15 residues. CDR3 sequence: CASSDPAGISYGYTF. The DNA of the CDR3 is TGTGCCAGCAGCGACCCGGCGGGGATTTCGTATGGCTACACCTTC.

This clone is a singleton in its sample. This chain joins TRBV5-6 and TRBJ2-1; D is uncertain. The germline V gene has CDR1 SGHDT and CDR2 YYEEEE. V was clipped by 0 bases and J by 9 bases, with 7 bases between them. The CDR3 is 12 amino acids. CDR3 coding DNA: TGTGCCAGCAGCTTGGGGGCGATTGAGCAGTTCTTC. It yields the protein CASSLGAIEQFF.

This clone has only one observation. V and J are TRBV11-2 and TRBJ1-5, with 7 bases fitting TRBD1. CDR3 length: 14 amino acids. Trimming took 2 bases from V and 6 from J; bases not matched to a gene: 4. Germline CDR1 and CDR2: SGHAT and FQNNGV. The CDR3 nucleotides are TGTGCCAGCAGCTTATGGGGGGACAGTCAGCCCCAGCATTTT. Its translation is CASSLWGDSQPQHF.